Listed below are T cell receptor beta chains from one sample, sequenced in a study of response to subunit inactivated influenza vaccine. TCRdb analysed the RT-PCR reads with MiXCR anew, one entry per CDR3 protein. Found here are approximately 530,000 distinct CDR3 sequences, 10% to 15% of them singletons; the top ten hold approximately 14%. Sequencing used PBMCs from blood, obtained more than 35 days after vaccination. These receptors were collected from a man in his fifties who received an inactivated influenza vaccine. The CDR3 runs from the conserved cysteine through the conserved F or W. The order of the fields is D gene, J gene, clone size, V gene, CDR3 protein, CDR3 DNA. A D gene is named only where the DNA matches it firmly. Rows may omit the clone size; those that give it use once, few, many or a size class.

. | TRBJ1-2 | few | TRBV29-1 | CSVERFRGYGYTF | TGCAGCGTTGAACGATTCAGGGGCTATGGCTACACCTTC
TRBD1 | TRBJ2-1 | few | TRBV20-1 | CSAPWTGDNEQFF | TGCAGTGCTCCGTGGACAGGAGACAATGAGCAGTTCTTC
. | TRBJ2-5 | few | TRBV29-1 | CSVEPGGGETQYF | TGCAGCGTTGAACCAGGGGGAGGAGAGACCCAGTACTTC
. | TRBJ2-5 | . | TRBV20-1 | CSARFYREWGETQYF | TGCAGTGCTAGATTTTACAGGGAGTGGGGGGAGACCCAGTACTTC
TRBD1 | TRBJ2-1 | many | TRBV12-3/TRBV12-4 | CASRGGRGQDNEQFF | TGTGCCAGCAGAGGGGGCCGGGGACAGGATAATGAGCAGTTCTTC
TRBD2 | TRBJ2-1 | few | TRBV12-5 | CASGLTGLATPFF | TGTGCTAGTGGTTTGACGGGACTAGCGACGCCGTTCTTC
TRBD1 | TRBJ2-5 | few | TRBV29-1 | CSVRPRDRVRETQYF | TGCAGCGTTCGTCCTCGGGACAGGGTAAGAGAGACCCAGTACTTC
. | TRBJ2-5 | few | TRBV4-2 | CASSPRTADGETQYF | TGTGCCAGCAGCCCCCGGACGGCCGACGGGGAGACCCAGTACTTC
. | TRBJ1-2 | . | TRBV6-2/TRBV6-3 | CASSRGVEGWTSSRSGYTF | TGTGCCAGCAGTCGTGGAGTCGAGGGGTGGACCTCTTCGCGTTCTGGCTACACCTTC
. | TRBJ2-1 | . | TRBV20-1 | CSARDRLRGQYNEQFF | TGCAGTGCTAGAGATCGTCTCCGCGGGCAATACAATGAGCAGTTCTTC
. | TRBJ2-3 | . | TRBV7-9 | CASSPGTFQGSTDTQYF | TGTGCCAGCAGTCCGGGGACTTTCCAAGGGAGCACAGATACGCAGTATTTT
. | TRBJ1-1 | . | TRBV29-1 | CSVVQGRGTEAFF | TGCAGCGTTGTCCAGGGGAGGGGAACTGAAGCTTTCTTT
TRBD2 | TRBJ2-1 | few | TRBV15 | CATAERGGGYNEQFF | TGTGCCACCGCTGAGCGGGGTGGGGGCTACAATGAGCAGTTCTTC
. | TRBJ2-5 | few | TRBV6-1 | CASGTYSGASRYF | TGTGCCAGCGGTACCTATTCTGGGGCCTCCCGGTACTTC
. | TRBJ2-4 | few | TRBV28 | CASSPPTGSKNIQYF | TGTGCCAGCAGCCCCCCGACAGGAAGCAAAAACATTCAGTACTTC
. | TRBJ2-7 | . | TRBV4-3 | CASSQERQAFLYEQYF | TGCGCCAGCAGCCAAGAGAGACAGGCATTCCTTTACGAGCAGTACTTC
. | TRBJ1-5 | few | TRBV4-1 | CASSQIKTIQGRQPQHF | TGCGCCAGCAGCCAAATCAAAACTATACAGGGACGTCAGCCCCAGCATTTT
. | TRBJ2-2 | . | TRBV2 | CASCLALSWLANTGELFF | TGTGCCAGCTGTTTAGCGCTAAGCTGGCTCGCGAACACCGGGGAGCTGTTTTTT
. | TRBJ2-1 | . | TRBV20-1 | CSAYPRAGRYNEQFF | TGCAGTGCCTACCCCCGGGCAGGGAGGTACAATGAGCAGTTCTTC
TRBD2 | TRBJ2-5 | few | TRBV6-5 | CASSYSPTSGPGETQYF | TGTGCCAGCAGTTACTCGCCGACTAGCGGGCCGGGGGAGACCCAGTACTTC
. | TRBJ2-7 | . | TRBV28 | CASSSLMQLDEQYF | TGTGCCAGCAGTTCCCTTATGCAGTTAGACGAGCAGTACTTC
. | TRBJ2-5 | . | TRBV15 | CATSRPRETQYF | TGTGCCACCAGCAGGCCTCGGGAGACCCAGTACTTC
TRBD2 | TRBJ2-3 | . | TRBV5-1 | CASSFRGGAPDTQYF | TGCGCCAGCAGCTTCCGCGGGGGGGCCCCAGATACGCAGTATTTT
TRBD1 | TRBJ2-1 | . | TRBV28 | CASSSTGTGTYNEQFF | TGTGCCAGCAGCTCTACCGGGACAGGGACCTACAATGAGCAGTTCTTC
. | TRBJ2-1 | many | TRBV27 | CASSLKLGTSSSQFF | TGTGCCAGCAGTTTAAAACTAGGGACGTCCTCGAGCCAGTTCTTC
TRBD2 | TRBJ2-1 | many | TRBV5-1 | CASSKGLAGDNEQFF | TGCGCCAGCAGCAAGGGACTAGCGGGAGACAATGAGCAGTTCTTC
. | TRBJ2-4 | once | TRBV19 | CASSDYIQYF | TGTGCCAGTAGTGACTACATTCAGTACTTC
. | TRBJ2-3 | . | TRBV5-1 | CASSLSGNTDTQYF | TGCGCCAGCAGCTTGTCAGGAAACACAGATACGCAGTATTTT
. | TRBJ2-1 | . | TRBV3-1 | CASSRASTEINEQFF | TGTGCCAGCAGCCGCGCCAGTACGGAGATCAATGAGCAGTTCTTC
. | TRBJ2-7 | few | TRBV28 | CASSYALQQYF | TGTGCCAGCAGTTATGCATTACAGCAGTACTTC
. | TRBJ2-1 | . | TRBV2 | CASSEMFGSYNEQFF | TGTGCCAGCAGTGAGATGTTTGGGTCCTACAATGAGCAGTTCTTC
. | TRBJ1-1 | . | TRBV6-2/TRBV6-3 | CASSYEPAWENTEAFF | TGTGCCAGCAGTTACGAACCGGCGTGGGAGAACACTGAAGCTTTCTTT
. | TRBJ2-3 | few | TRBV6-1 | CASSEWGPDTQYF | TGTGCCAGCAGTGAATGGGGTCCGGATACGCAGTATTTT
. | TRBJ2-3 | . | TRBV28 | CASSFPTDTQYF | TGTGCCAGCAGTTTCCCCACAGATACGCAGTATTTT
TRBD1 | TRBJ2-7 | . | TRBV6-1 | CASSDPTGQVSYEQYF | TGTGCCAGCAGTGATCCAACGGGACAGGTCTCCTACGAGCAGTACTTC
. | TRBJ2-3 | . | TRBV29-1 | CSVGGTGPNTDTQYF | TGCAGCGTTGGGGGAACGGGACCAAACACAGATACGCAGTATTTT